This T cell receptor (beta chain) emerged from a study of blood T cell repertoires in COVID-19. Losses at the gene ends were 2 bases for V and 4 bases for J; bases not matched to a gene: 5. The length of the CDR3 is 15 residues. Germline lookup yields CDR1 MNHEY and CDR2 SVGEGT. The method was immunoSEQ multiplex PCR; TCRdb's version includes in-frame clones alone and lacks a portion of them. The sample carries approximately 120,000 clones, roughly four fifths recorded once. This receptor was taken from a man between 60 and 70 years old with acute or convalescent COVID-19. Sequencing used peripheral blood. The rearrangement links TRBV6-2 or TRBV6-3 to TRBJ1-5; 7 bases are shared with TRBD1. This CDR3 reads CASSYPTGLNQPQHF. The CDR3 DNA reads TGTGCCAGCAGTTACCCGACAGGGTTAAATCAGCCCCAGCATTTT.